This T cell receptor (beta chain) was recovered during a study of T cell responses to AZD1222 COVID-19 vaccine. General observations from the study: Repertoires in all cases were sampled only once the peak T cell response had passed. Reports say nearly half of spike-specific TCRs go after unmutated variant regions. Baseline seropositivity occurred in only 5 to 7 AZD1222 recipients.

The count of this clone is one. The target antigen is unknown. One end of the junction does not line up with germline, which may come from a read error. Germline loops: CDR1 SNHLY, CDR2 FYNNEI. This CDR3 region has 16 residues. Sequencing used immunoSEQ multiplex PCR; TCRdb keeps in-frame clones, though not all of them. This table holds some 130,000 clones, over 90% found once. Here the sequenced sample was peripheral blood, taken on day 0 of AZD1222 vaccination. The genes are TRBV2 and TRBJ1-1; D gene uncertain. This TCR came from an adult in good health. The CDR3 bases are TGTGCCGGCAGTGAATGGTTAATGGGAGCGGGCACTGAAGCTTTCTTT. Translated, it gives CAGSEWLMGAGTEAFF.